Below are 24 T cell receptor beta chains sequenced from a single sample in a study of T cell changes during pregnancy in multiple sclerosis. Data came from immunoSEQ multiplex PCR; TCRdb stores just in-frame clones and leaves some out. The table records fewer than 50,000 clones, over 80% of them present only once. The sequencing used CD8+ T cells from peripheral blood mononuclear cells, collected after pregnancy. The receptors derive from a female donor with multiple sclerosis, enrolled in a pregnancy study.

This chain connects TRBV6-1 to TRBJ1-2; no firm D call. V dropped 4 bases and J dropped 3 bases, with 9 bases sitting between them. Germline V gene sequence: CDR1 MNHNS, CDR2 SASEGT. The CDR3 totals 13 residues. The CDR3 loop reads CASSVDGYYGYTF. The CDR3, as DNA: TGTGCCAGCAGTGTTGACGGGTACTATGGCTACACCTTC.

The rearrangement links TRBV7-6 to TRBJ2-7; D perhaps matches TRBD1 (6 bases). CDR1 is SGHVS, CDR2 FNYEAQ, per germline. CDR3 size: 15 residues. Deletions cut 5 bases from V and 2 bases from J, with 16 bases between. The CDR3 region is CASSPPIGQPYEQYF. Here the CDR3 DNA reads TGTGCCAGCAGCCCCCCCATCGGACAGCCCTACGAGCAGTACTTC. The complete variable domain, with remaining parts taken from reference TRBV7-6 and TRBJ2-7, reads GAGVSQSPRYKVTKRGQDVALRCDPISGHVSLYWYRQALGQGPEFLTYFNYEAQQDKSGLPNDRFSAERPEGSISTLTIQRTEQRDSAMYRCASSPPIGQPYEQYFGPGTRLTVT.

The chain has TRBV4-1 and TRBJ1-1; no reliable D call. In germline, CDR1 is MGHRA, CDR2 YSYEKL. V gave up 2 bases and J gave up 0 bases, with 7 bases separating them. The CDR3 consists of 14 residues. Written as DNA, the CDR3 is TGCGCCAGCAGCCAAAACAGTATGAACACTGAAGCTTTCTTT. This translates into CASSQNSMNTEAFF.

The chain employs TRBV9 and TRBJ1-5, with 7 bases matching TRBD1. The CDR3 length is 14 residues. Trimming at V came to 3 bases and at J to 6 bases, leaving 6 bases not matched to a gene. Per the germline V gene, CDR1 is SGDLS and CDR2 is YYNGEE. CDR3 protein: CASSGWDSGQPQHF. CDR3 DNA: TGTGCCAGCAGCGGATGGGACAGCGGTCAGCCCCAGCATTTT.

The CDR3 DNA reads TGTGCCAGCAGTGAAATAGGAGGGTACGACTACGAGCAGTACTTC. Amino acid sequence: CASSEIGGYDYEQYF. The rearrangement uses TRBV27 and TRBJ2-7, with D tentatively TRBD2 (6 bases). CDR3 length: 15 amino acids. V was clipped by 5 bases and J by 3 bases, with 17 bases between them. From germline, CDR1 is MNHEY and CDR2 SMNVEV (reference sequence).

The rearrangement joins TRBV5-1 to TRBJ1-5; tentatively, D is TRBD1 (5 bases). Germline CDR1 SGHRS, CDR2 YFSETQ. This CDR3 spans 13 amino acids. V was shortened by 0 bases and J by 4 bases, with 5 bases between the two germline ends. The CDR3 sequence: CASSLGQNQPQHF. The CDR3, as DNA: TGCGCCAGCAGCTTGGGACAGAATCAGCCCCAGCATTTT. The variable domain in full, with the rest retrieved from reference TRBV5-1 and TRBJ1-5, is KAGVTQTPRYLIKTRGQQVTLSCSPISGHRSVSWYQQTPGQGLQFLFEYFSETQRNKGNFPGRFSGRQFSNSRSEMNVSTLELGDSALYLCASSLGQNQPQHFGDGTRLSIL.

This rearrangement joins TRBV9 to TRBJ2-5, with D maybe TRBD2 (7 bases). The CDR3 contains 14 residues. Germline-derived CDR1 and CDR2 are SGDLS and YYNGEE. V was cut by 3 bases and J by 7 bases, with 16 bases left in between. CDR3: CASSGGGPGGTQYF. CDR3 sequence (DNA): TGTGCCAGCAGCGGGGGGGGGCCTGGAGGGACCCAGTACTTC. The full variable domain, its missing parts supplied by reference TRBV9 and TRBJ2-5, is DSGVTQTPKHLITATGQRVTLRCSPRSGDLSVYWYQQSLDQGLQFLIQYYNGEERAKGNILERFSAQQFPDLHSELNLSSLELGDSALYFCASSGGGPGGTQYFGPGTRLLVL.

The V call is TRBV15, the J call TRBJ1-3; D might be TRBD1 (5 bases). Trimming shortened V by 0 bases and J by 0 bases, and 9 bases separated the two germline ends. The CDR3 is made up of 16 amino acids. The germline CDR1 and CDR2 sequences are LNHNV and YYDKDF (reference sequence). The CDR3 here is CATSRDPDSSGNTIYF. The DNA for the CDR3 is TGTGCCACCAGCAGAGATCCCGACAGCTCTGGAAACACCATATATTTT. Drawing the rest from reference TRBV15 and TRBJ1-3, the complete variable domain is DAMVIQNPRYQVTQFGKPVTLSCSQTLNHNVMYWYQQKSSQAPKLLFHYYDKDFNNEADTPDNFQSRRPNTSFCFLDIRSPGLGDTAMYLCATSRDPDSSGNTIYFGEGSWLTVV.

V is TRBV11-2 and J is TRBJ2-7, with D maybe TRBD1 (5 bases). V lost 3 bases, J lost 0 bases, and 12 bases lay in between. This CDR3 region has 15 residues. Germline V CDR1 and CDR2: SGHAT, FQNNGV. The CDR3 sequence is CASSFGADVSYEQYF. For the CDR3, the DNA is TGTGCCAGCAGCTTTGGGGCGGACGTCTCCTACGAGCAGTACTTC. Variable domain in full (rest from reference TRBV11-2 and TRBJ2-7): EAGVAQSPRYKIIEKRQSVAFWCNPISGHATLYWYQQILGQGPKLLIQFQNNGVVDDSQLPKDRFSAERLKGVDSTLKIQPAKLEDSAVYLCASSFGADVSYEQYFGPGTRLTVT.

This clone appeared once. V usage is TRBV9 and J usage is TRBJ1-3; D is undetermined. The CDR3 length is 16 residues. Germline values: CDR1 SGDLS, CDR2 YYNGEE. V was trimmed by 3 bases and J by 0 bases, leaving 13 bases between them. As DNA, the CDR3 is TGTGCCAGCAGCGAGACCGGGTCCAGCTCTGGAAACACCATATATTTT. This sequence encodes CASSETGSSSGNTIYF.

The CDR3 DNA reads TGTGCCAGTGTTAGAAATGGACAGACAACTGAAGCTTTCTTT. Residues: CASVRNGQTTEAFF. The chain carries TRBV6-5 and TRBJ1-1; D is possibly TRBD1 (6 bases). Germline V gene sequence: CDR1 MNHEY, CDR2 SVGAGI. The CDR3 spans 14 residues. V lost 9 bases to trimming and J lost 5 bases, with 19 bases between them.

The V gene is TRBV15, the J gene TRBJ1-1; D uncertain. Trimming shortened V by 0 bases and J by 2 bases, and 7 bases separated the two germline ends. CDR1 and CDR2 from the germline V gene are LNHNV and YYDKDF (reference sequence). This CDR3 has 14 residues. In DNA, the CDR3 is TGTGCCACCAGCAGAGATCTTAGTAACACTGAAGCTTTCTTT. As protein: CATSRDLSNTEAFF.

The V and J genes are TRBV13 and TRBJ2-7, with TRBD2 identical over 8 bases. CDR1 and CDR2 from the germline V gene are PRHDT and FYEKMQ (reference sequence). This CDR3 spans 18 amino acids. The V and J ends lost 0 bases and 1 base, in that order; junction bases with no gene match: 11. CDR3 DNA: TGTGCCAGCAGCTTAGGCCTAAATTTGGCGGGGGGATCCTACGAGCAGTACTTC. Translation: CASSLGLNLAGGSYEQYF.

The chain uses TRBV5-6 and TRBJ2-7; the match to TRBD1 covers 8 bases. Trimming removed 3 bases from V and 3 bases from J; junction bases left unmatched: 5. This CDR3 comprises 14 residues. Germline CDR1 is SGHDT and CDR2 is YYEEEE. The CDR3 is CASSSGTGFYEQYF. The CDR3 DNA follows: TGTGCCAGCAGCTCTGGGACAGGCTTCTACGAGCAGTACTTC.

The genes are TRBV2 and TRBJ2-7, with D tentatively TRBD2 (5 bases). The CDR3 loop spans 16 amino acids. Germline lookup yields CDR1 SNHLY and CDR2 FYNNEI. Trimming took 0 bases from V and 3 from J, leaving 15 bases between them. This chain's CDR3 is CASSEAHLANGYEQYF. For the CDR3, the DNA is TGTGCCAGCAGTGAAGCCCACCTAGCCAATGGCTACGAGCAGTACTTC.

The V gene is TRBV9, the J gene TRBJ1-4; maybe TRBD1 (6 bases). Germline CDR1 is SGDLS and CDR2 is YYNGEE. This CDR3 has 14 residues. V gave up 4 bases and J gave up 8 bases, with 15 bases separating them. The CDR3 loop is CASSPAGAREKLFF. In nucleotides, the CDR3 is TGTGCCAGCAGCCCTGCAGGGGCGAGAGAAAAACTGTTTTTT.

This clone was detected once. V usage is TRBV6-6 and J usage is TRBJ2-7; 8 bases line up with TRBD2. The CDR3 loop spans 15 amino acids. With V trimmed by 7 bases and J by 3 bases, 11 bases remained unmatched. CDR1 MNHNY and CDR2 SVGAGI come from the germline V gene (reference sequence). Written as DNA, the CDR3 is TGTGCCAGCACCCACCTCCCGGGGGGGGACTACGAGCAGTACTTC. Translating it yields CASTHLPGGDYEQYF.

The chain employs TRBV14 and TRBJ1-6; no definite D call. The CDR3 length is 15 residues. Per germline, CDR1 SGHDN and CDR2 FVKESK. V lost 7 bases and J lost 9, with 19 bases in between. CDR3 amino acids: CASKQGLAPGSPLHF. Written as DNA, the CDR3 is TGTGCCAGCAAGCAAGGACTGGCGCCGGGTTCACCCCTCCACTTT.

The chain combines TRBV5-6 with TRBJ1-5; 7 bases map to TRBD1. CDR3 size: 15 residues. The V and J ends lost 4 bases and 4 bases, in that order; junction bases with no gene match: 8. The germline CDR1 and CDR2 sequences are SGHDT and YYEEEE. The CDR3 here is CASSAGTVSNQPQHF. The CDR3 nucleotides read TGTGCCAGCAGCGCGGGGACAGTGAGTAATCAGCCCCAGCATTTT.

The chain joins TRBV7-2 to TRBJ2-2, with a weak D call TRBD2 (6 bases). The V gene lost 5 bases and the J gene lost 5 bases, with 18 bases spanning the gap. The CDR3 sequence is 16 residues long. CDR1 SGHTA and CDR2 FQGNSA come from the germline V gene. DNA of the CDR3: TGTGCCAGCAGCGCCCCCGGGACTCTACCGACCGGGGAGCTGTTTTTT. It is translated as CASSAPGTLPTGELFF.

The chain joins TRBV7-6 to TRBJ1-4; tentative D call: TRBD1 (6 bases). Germline CDR1 is SGHVS and CDR2 is FNYEAQ. Trimming removed 0 bases from V and 0 bases from J, with 11 bases in between. The CDR3 is made up of 17 amino acids. CDR3 in DNA: TGTGCCAGCAGCTTAGCGTATTCAGGGGCAACTAATGAAAAACTGTTTTTT. This translates into CASSLAYSGATNEKLFF.

This clone occurred a few times. J is TRBJ1-1 and V is TRBV2; the match to TRBD1 covers 7 bases. The CDR3 totals 17 residues. Per the germline V gene, CDR1 is SNHLY and CDR2 is FYNNEI. The trim removed 0 bases at V and 2 bases at J, leaving 9 bases unmatched. CDR3 sequence: CASSEARQGGPNTEAFF. The CDR3 nucleotides are TGTGCCAGCAGTGAAGCGCGACAGGGAGGCCCCAACACTGAAGCTTTCTTT.

The chain is built from TRBV6-1 and TRBJ1-4; weak D call: TRBD1 (6 bases). Germline V gives CDR1 MNHNS, CDR2 SASEGT. The CDR3 is made up of 19 amino acids. The V and J ends lost 0 bases and 0 bases respectively, with 17 bases between them. The CDR3 is CASSEAYATYRATNEKLFF. In DNA form, the CDR3 reads TGTGCCAGCAGTGAAGCCTACGCCACCTACAGGGCAACTAATGAAAAACTGTTTTTT.

The chain couples TRBV5-1 to TRBJ1-2; tentative D call: TRBD1 (5 bases). Germline CDR1 and CDR2: SGHRS and YFSETQ. The CDR3 covers 14 residues. Between the trimmed V and J ends, which lost 3 bases and 4 bases, there was a span of 13 bases. The CDR3 DNA is TGCGCCAGCAGCTACCCCGGGGGGGGCTATGGCTACACCTTC. Protein: CASSYPGGGYGYTF.